This T cell receptor beta chain was identified in a study of shared clonotypes between healthy human individuals. Germline V gene data show CDR1 as GTSNPN and CDR2 as SVGIG (reference sequence). The V and J ends lost 4 bases and 4 bases, in that order; junction bases with no gene match: 6. This CDR3 region has 14 residues. Naive CD8 cells lacked CD45RO and underwent positive selection for CCR7, leaving out terminally differentiated effector memory CD45RA+ cells. The protocol was immunoSEQ multiplex PCR, while the TCRdb copy is restricted to in-frame clones and leaves out a portion. The table includes some 1,900,000 clones, about 95% detected once.

The clonotype originates from a man aged 18 to 30 in good health. The sequenced sample consisted of naive CD8+ T cells sorted from blood. This chain joins TRBV30 and TRBJ2-7; 11 positions agree with TRBD1. CDR3: CAWNTGQGVYEQYF. For the CDR3, the DNA is TGTGCCTGGAATACGGGACAGGGGGTATACGAGCAGTACTTC.